These 22 T cell receptor beta chains share one sample of origin, sequenced in a study of blood T cell repertoires in COVID-19. Produced via immunoSEQ multiplex PCR; TCRdb's table is partial and in-frame only. The sample records about 350,000 clones, 88% being singletons. The source material was peripheral blood. All receptors come from a woman in her seventies with COVID-19, enrolled during active disease.

This sequence joins TRBV15 and TRBJ1-2, with a weak D call TRBD1 (5 bases). The V gene's germline CDR1 is LNHNV and CDR2 YYDKDF (reference sequence). Trimming removed 0 bases at V and 7 bases at J, with 12 bases between. The CDR3 runs 14 residues. The CDR3 sequence: CATSRDVTGGGYTF. In nucleotides, the CDR3 is TGTGCCACCAGCAGAGATGTTACCGGGGGTGGCTACACCTTC.

The chain combines TRBV20-1 with TRBJ2-3; 8 bases line up with TRBD2. V lost 3 bases and J lost 5; bases outside the gene matches: 10. This CDR3 has 15 residues. Germline lookup yields CDR1 DFQATT and CDR2 SNEGSKA (reference sequence). This CDR3 is CSASDRGGPGDTQYF. For the CDR3, the DNA is TGCAGTGCTAGTGACCGCGGGGGGCCGGGAGATACGCAGTATTTT.

The chain recombines TRBV5-1 with TRBJ2-3, with 8 bases fitting TRBD2. Trimming removed 0 bases from V and 4 bases from J; junction bases left unmatched: 4. This CDR3 has 15 residues. Germline lookup yields CDR1 SGHRS and CDR2 YFSETQ. For the CDR3, the DNA is TGCGCCAGCAGCTTGGCCGGCGGGGGGTCAGATACGCAGTATTTT. Its protein is CASSLAGGGSDTQYF.

This sequence joins TRBV5-1 and TRBJ1-4, with a possible D match to TRBD1 (6 bases). V lost 0 bases and J lost 8, with 14 bases in between. The germline V gene has CDR1 SGHRS and CDR2 YFSETQ. CDR3 size: 15 residues. DNA of the CDR3: TGCGCCAGCAGCTTGGCTGGGGGCGGAGGAGAAAAACTGTTTTTT. Its protein is CASSLAGGGGEKLFF.

The V and J genes are TRBV9 and TRBJ1-4; no firm D call. The V end lost 1 base, the J end lost 8 bases, and 12 bases lay between the germline ends. The CDR3 consists of 14 residues. Germline CDR1 is SGDLS and CDR2 is YYNGEE. The CDR3, as DNA: TGTGCCAGCAGCGTATCCAGGATCAGCGAAAAACTGTTTTTT. Protein sequence: CASSVSRISEKLFF.

This clone was seen a single time. The chain links TRBV7-2 to TRBJ2-1, with 11 bases aligning to TRBD2. V lost 1 base and J lost 7; bases outside the gene matches: 6. Germline V gene lookup returns CDR1 SGHTA and CDR2 FQGNSA. CDR3 length: 16 amino acids. CDR3 sequence: CASSLELAGGANEQFF. CDR3 coding DNA: TGTGCCAGCAGCTTAGAGCTAGCGGGGGGTGCGAATGAGCAGTTCTTC.

The chain uses TRBV7-2 and TRBJ1-1; D is ambiguous. V lost 3 bases and J 6 bases, leaving 14 bases between the germline ends. The CDR3 covers 14 residues. Germline values: CDR1 SGHTA, CDR2 FQGNSA. The CDR3 reads CASSLGGERAEAFF. For the CDR3, the DNA is TGTGCCAGCAGCTTGGGCGGGGAGAGGGCTGAAGCTTTCTTT.

The chain joins TRBV19 to TRBJ2-7; 9 bases map to TRBD2. Germline loops: CDR1 LNHDA, CDR2 SQIVND (reference sequence). J gave up 2 bases and V 3 bases, and 5 bases lay outside the gene matches. The CDR3 has 15 amino acids. The CDR3 here is CASSMGLAGPYEQYF. For the CDR3, the DNA is TGTGCCAGTAGTATGGGGCTAGCGGGGCCCTACGAGCAGTACTTC. Full variable domain (outside the CDR3, taken from reference TRBV19 and TRBJ2-7): DGGITQSPKYLFRKEGQNVTLSCEQNLNHDAMYWYRQDPGQGLRLIYYSQIVNDFQKGDIAEGYSVSREKKESFPLTVTSAQKNPTAFYLCASSMGLAGPYEQYFGPGTRLTVT.

V and J are TRBV7-9 and TRBJ1-1; D not certain. The length of the CDR3 is 13 residues. The germline V gene encodes CDR1 SEHNR and CDR2 FQNEAQ (reference sequence). V dropped 2 bases and J dropped 7 bases, with 11 bases sitting between them. The CDR3 DNA sequence: TGTGCCAGCAGCTTAAACCTGGGAGGTGAAGCTTTCTTT. Its protein product is CASSLNLGGEAFF. Full variable domain (missing parts from reference TRBV7-9 and TRBJ1-1): DTGVSQNPRHKITKRGQNVTFRCDPISEHNRLYWYRQTLGQGPEFLTYFQNEAQLEKSRLLSDRFSAERPKGSFSTLEIQRTEQGDSAMYLCASSLNLGGEAFFGQGTRLTVV.

The gene calls are TRBV12-1 and TRBJ1-5; TRBD1, the table's D call, lacks a check against the DNA. TRBV12-1 is a pseudogene locus. This CDR3 contains 16 residues. Here the CDR3 DNA reads TGTGCCAGCAGCTTCAATATGGGACAGGGTGGGCAGCCCCAGCATTTT. It codes for CASSFNMGQGGQPQHF.

This sequence joins TRBV28 and TRBJ1-5, with D unresolved. Per the germline V gene, CDR1 is MDHEN and CDR2 is SYDVKM. With 6 bases removed from V and 6 bases from J, the gap between germline ends came to 15 bases. The CDR3 runs to 14 residues. The CDR3 protein is CASSLGTSGQPQHF. CDR3 nucleotides: TGTGCCAGCAGCCTCGGTACATCGGGTCAGCCCCAGCATTTT. Together with reference TRBV28 and TRBJ1-5, the CDR3 gives the full variable domain: DVKVTQSSRYLVKRTGEKVFLECVQDMDHENMFWYRQDPGLGLRLIYFSYDVKMKEKGDIPEGYSVSREKKERFSLILESASTNQTSMYLCASSLGTSGQPQHFGDGTRLSIL.

Note on this clone: Sequence at one end of the junction differs from germline and may be a read error. The chain has TRBV5-1 and TRBJ1-2, with D uncertain. This CDR3 is built from 11 residues. Per germline, CDR1 SGHRS and CDR2 YFSETQ. The CDR3 spells CASSFFKDLLF. CDR3 DNA: TGCGCCAGCAGTTTTTTTAAGGACTTACTCTTC. The full variable domain, completed using reference TRBV5-1 and TRBJ1-2, is KAGVTQTPRYLIKTRGQQVTLSCSPISGHRSVSWYQQTPGQGLQFLFEYFSETQRNKGNFPGRFSGRQFSNSRSEMNVSTLELGDSALYLCASSFFKDLLFGSGTRLTVV.

The chain carries TRBV28 and TRBJ1-4, with 7 bases fitting TRBD1. Germline lookup yields CDR1 MDHEN and CDR2 SYDVKM. Trimming took 6 bases from V and 4 from J; bases not matched to a gene: 8. This CDR3 contains 15 residues. CDR3 DNA sequence: TGTGCCAGCAGACTATACAGGGGATTTAATGAAAAACTGTTTTTT. Its translation: CASRLYRGFNEKLFF.

This sequence joins TRBV5-1 and TRBJ2-7; D gene unclear. Germline CDR1 SGHRS, CDR2 YFSETQ. The CDR3 consists of 15 residues. Trimming cost V 2 bases and J 0 bases, with 12 bases left between them. The CDR3 protein is CASSFPGRPSYEQYF. CDR3 nucleotide sequence: TGCGCCAGCAGCTTCCCCGGCAGGCCCTCCTACGAGCAGTACTTC.

A few counts support this clone. The chain combines TRBV30 with TRBJ2-7, with 8 positions matching TRBD2. Germline V CDR1 and CDR2: GTSNPN, SVGIG (reference sequence). This CDR3 spans 14 amino acids. V lost 0 bases and J lost 3; bases outside the gene matches: 4. CDR3 protein: CAWSVPGGDYEQYF. CDR3 coding DNA: TGTGCCTGGAGTGTCCCCGGGGGGGACTACGAGCAGTACTTC.

This sequence joins TRBV11-2 and TRBJ2-5; 9 bases match TRBD2. Germline trimming cut 0 bases from V and 7 bases from J; bases unmatched to any gene: 15. The CDR3 has 18 amino acids. Germline assignment: CDR1 SGHAT and CDR2 FQNNGV. For the CDR3, the DNA is TGTGCCAGCAGCTTAGAGGCCAGCGGGGGGACCCCCGCAGGGACCCAGTACTTC. This sequence encodes CASSLEASGGTPAGTQYF.

The chain employs TRBV30 and TRBJ1-6; TRBD1 matches at 7 bases. Germline V gene lookup returns CDR1 GTSNPN and CDR2 SVGIG (reference sequence). CDR3 length: 15 residues. Trimming removed 2 bases from V and 9 bases from J; junction bases left unmatched: 10. The CDR3 bases are TGTGCCTGGAGTTCCAGACAGGGTTCGAGTTCACCCCTCCACTTT. It codes for CAWSSRQGSSSPLHF.

The rearrangement joins TRBV4-1 to TRBJ1-5, with 7 nucleotides matching TRBD1. The CDR3 sequence is 15 residues long. With V trimmed by 1 base and J by 5 bases, 5 bases remained unmatched. From germline, CDR1 is MGHRA and CDR2 YSYEKL. The CDR3, as DNA: TGCGCCAGCAGCCAAGTACCAGGGGGGTATCAGCCCCAGCATTTT. Translation gives CASSQVPGGYQPQHF.

The chain carries TRBV19 and TRBJ1-1; maybe TRBD1 (6 bases). Germline CDR1 and CDR2: LNHDA and SQIVND (reference sequence). With 5 bases removed from V and 5 bases from J, the gap between germline ends came to 9 bases. There are 12 residues in the CDR3. CDR3 amino acids: CASSSQGTEAFF. Here the CDR3 DNA reads TGTGCCAGTAGTTCACAGGGAACTGAAGCTTTCTTT.

Here the CDR3 reads CASSSPFESLGGKLFF. CDR3 coding DNA: TGTGCCAGCAGTTCTCCTTTTGAATCCCTGGGGGGAAAACTGTTTTTT. The chain joins TRBV28 to TRBJ1-4, with D possibly matching TRBD1 (5 bases). The CDR3 is made up of 16 amino acids. V gave up 4 bases and J gave up 10 bases, with 22 bases separating them. Germline lookup yields CDR1 MDHEN and CDR2 SYDVKM.

Here the CDR3 reads CASSYTGGYGYTF. CDR3 nucleotides: TGTGCCAGCAGTTACACAGGCGGTTATGGCTACACCTTC. The V and J genes are TRBV6-5 and TRBJ1-2; TRBD1 might be the D (5 bases). Germline lookup yields CDR1 MNHEY and CDR2 SVGAGI. This CDR3 spans 13 amino acids. Trimming removed 2 bases at V and 5 bases at J, with 9 bases between.

This sequence joins TRBV19 and TRBJ1-2, with TRBD1 matching 8 bases. V shed 4 bases, J shed 4 bases, and the junction held 5 bases outside the gene matches. Germline V gives CDR1 LNHDA, CDR2 SQIVND (reference sequence). The CDR3 extends over 14 amino acids. The CDR3 loop is CASSTPTGVYGYTF. CDR3 in DNA: TGTGCCAGTAGTACCCCGACAGGGGTCTATGGCTACACCTTC. Looking up the rest from reference TRBV19 and TRBJ1-2 gives the full variable domain: DGGITQSPKYLFRKEGQNVTLSCEQNLNHDAMYWYRQDPGQGLRLIYYSQIVNDFQKGDIAEGYSVSREKKESFPLTVTSAQKNPTAFYLCASSTPTGVYGYTFGSGTRLTVV.